Below are 29 T cell receptor beta chains sequenced from a single sample in a study of Graves' ophthalmopathy and Graves' hyperthyroidism. Amplified material comprised TCR beta CDR3 regions derived from RNA transcripts. First-round RT-PCR used HTBI primers; second-round multiplex PCR followed. TCRdb re-analysed the multiplex PCR reads in MiXCR, keeping a single row per CDR3 protein. The sample includes around 1.1 million distinct CDR3 sequences, about two fifths of them seen just once. Sequenced: peripheral blood or thyroid tissue (not recorded which). Receptors originate from an adult man with Graves' hyperthyroidism.

This clonotype was counted at least ten times. The chain links TRBV2 to TRBJ2-7; D ambiguous. Trimming took off 5 bases at V and 4 bases at J, with 6 bases between the two ends. Germline loops: CDR1 SNHLY, CDR2 FYNNEI. The CDR3 length is 11 residues. CDR3 sequence (DNA): TGTGCCAGCAGTCCTACTTACGAGCAGTACTTC. Translation gives CASSPTYEQYF.

This rearrangement joins TRBV24-1 to TRBJ1-5; D not certain. Germline-derived CDR1 and CDR2 are KGHDR and SFDVKD. V was pared by 9 bases and J by 0 bases, with 2 bases between. This CDR3 region has 11 residues. This CDR3 is CATDSNQPQHF. DNA for the CDR3: TGTGCCACCGATAGCAATCAGCCCCAGCATTTT.

The sample holds many counts of this clonotype. This sequence joins TRBV29-1 and TRBJ1-2; 7 bases line up with TRBD1. CDR3 length: 15 amino acids. The junction had 13 bases not matched to a gene; V was cut back by 4 bases and J by 5 bases. Germline V gene sequence: CDR1 SQVTM, CDR2 ANQGSEA. The CDR3 region has the DNA TGCAGCGTTGGACTAGGACAGGAGAATATTTATGGCTACACCTTC. Its translation is CSVGLGQENIYGYTF. Together with reference TRBV29-1 and TRBJ1-2, the CDR3 gives the full variable domain: SAVISQKPSRDICQRGTSLTIQCQVDSQVTMMFWYRQQPGQSLTLIATANQGSEATYESGFVIDKFPISRPNLTFSTLTVSNMSPEDSSIYLCSVGLGQENIYGYTFGSGTRLTVV.

J is TRBJ2-5 and V is TRBV7-9; no reliable D call. Trimming cost V 3 bases and J 3 bases, with 11 bases left between them. The CDR3 is made up of 14 amino acids. Germline loops: CDR1 SEHNR, CDR2 FQNEAQ (reference sequence). As DNA, the CDR3 is TGTGCCAGCAGCTTCGTTACGGCGGAAGAGACCCAGTACTTC. Amino acids: CASSFVTAEETQYF.

The chain carries TRBV10-3 and TRBJ1-1, with 9 bases that match TRBD1. The CDR3 sequence is 14 residues long. From germline, CDR1 is ENHRY and CDR2 SYGVKD. With V trimmed by 10 bases and J by 5 bases, 11 bases remained unmatched. The CDR3 DNA follows: TGTGCCAGCCTCCCACGCGACAGGGGGACTGAAGCTTTCTTT. As protein: CASLPRDRGTEAFF.

This clonotype was recorded many times. This sequence joins TRBV20-1 and TRBJ2-5, with TRBD1 identical over 8 bases. The V and J ends lost 0 bases and 0 bases, in that order; junction bases with no gene match: 6. Germline-derived CDR1 and CDR2 are DFQATT and SNEGSKA (reference sequence). This CDR3 comprises 16 residues. As DNA, the CDR3 is TGCAGTGCTAGAGAGAACAGGGGGACGTACCAAGAGACCCAGTACTTC. Translation: CSARENRGTYQETQYF.

This clonotype showed up many times. The chain couples TRBV15 to TRBJ2-7; 12 nucleotides align to TRBD1. The germline CDR1 and CDR2 sequences are LNHNV and YYDKDF (reference sequence). The CDR3 covers 19 residues. V shed 4 bases and J 3 bases; nucleotides not matched to a gene: 16. CDR3 sequence reads: CATSTTSGTGGEGNYEQYF. The CDR3 nucleotides are TGTGCCACCAGCACAACTTCCGGGACAGGGGGCGAGGGAAACTACGAGCAGTACTTC.

This clonotype has more than one count but fewer than ten. The chain uses TRBV20-1 and TRBJ2-6; TRBD2 might be the D (5 bases). Germline V gives CDR1 DFQATT, CDR2 SNEGSKA (reference sequence). The CDR3 contains 18 residues. The germline V and J ends were trimmed by 3 bases and 0 bases, with 18 bases remaining between them. CDR3 nucleotide sequence: TGCAGTGCTAGGACCCCCGGGCTCGGGAACTCTGGGGCCAACGTCCTGACTTTC. Protein: CSARTPGLGNSGANVLTF.

This clonotype was found a few times. The chain links TRBV12-3 or TRBV12-4 to TRBJ2-5, with a possible D match to TRBD1 (6 bases). The CDR3 has 17 residues. Trimming left V 5 bases short and J 5 bases short, with 24 bases between. CDR3 amino acids: CASSTPPQQGDAETQYF. CDR3 sequence (DNA): TGTGCCAGCAGTACACCCCCTCAACAGGGCGACGCGGAGACCCAGTACTTC.

The gene calls are TRBV20-1 and TRBJ2-5; D might be TRBD2 (6 bases). This CDR3 has 13 residues. Germline V gives CDR1 DFQATT, CDR2 SNEGSKA (reference sequence). The germline V and J ends were trimmed by 6 bases and 3 bases, with 14 bases remaining between them. This chain's CDR3 is CSAVRELEETQYF. In nucleotides, the CDR3 is TGCAGTGCCGTCCGGGAGTTAGAAGAGACCCAGTACTTC.

V is TRBV15 and J is TRBJ2-7, with TRBD1 matching 11 bases. Germline CDR1 is LNHNV and CDR2 is YYDKDF (reference sequence). CDR3 length equals 16 residues. The ends lost 1 base at V and 7 bases at J; junction bases unmatched: 9. CDR3 region: CATSRVIGQGAGEQYF. Written as DNA, the CDR3 is TGTGCCACCAGCAGAGTCATTGGACAGGGGGCAGGAGAGCAGTACTTC.

The chain combines TRBV5-1 with TRBJ1-1; the D is unclear. V gave up 0 bases and J gave up 2 bases, with 17 bases separating them. Per germline, CDR1 SGHRS and CDR2 YFSETQ. This CDR3 contains 17 residues. CDR3 loop: CASSLASAGRTNTEAFF. CDR3 DNA sequence: TGCGCCAGCAGCTTGGCCAGCGCAGGACGGACTAACACTGAAGCTTTCTTT.

The chain recombines TRBV4-3 with TRBJ2-7, with D unresolved. The CDR3 is 16 amino acids. The V gene lost 0 bases and the J gene lost 0 bases, with 12 bases spanning the gap. Germline CDR1 and CDR2: LGHNA and YSLEER. The CDR3 coding sequence is TGCGCCAGCAGCCAAGATAGGACCGCGAGCTCCTACGAGCAGTACTTC. It encodes CASSQDRTASSYEQYF.

This clonotype was counted between two and nine times. This sequence joins TRBV11-2 and TRBJ1-1, with D unclear. CDR3 length equals 14 residues. Trimming removed 2 bases at V and 0 bases at J, with 7 bases between. Germline CDR1 SGHAT, CDR2 FQNNGV. In DNA form, the CDR3 reads TGTGCCAGCAGCTTAAGATCCGTGAACACTGAAGCTTTCTTT. It specifies CASSLRSVNTEAFF.

This clonotype occurred a few times. The V gene is TRBV19, the J gene TRBJ2-5; D might be TRBD2 (6 bases). The V and J ends lost 3 bases and 5 bases respectively, with 10 bases between them. Germline assignment: CDR1 LNHDA and CDR2 SQIVND (reference sequence). This CDR3 has 13 residues. In DNA, the CDR3 is TGTGCCAGTAGTATCTACGCGGGGGAGACCCAGTACTTC. The encoded protein is CASSIYAGETQYF.

Ten or more counts support this clonotype. The rearrangement links TRBV10-3 to TRBJ2-7; D unresolved. The CDR3 is made up of 12 amino acids. The V gene lost 10 bases and the J gene lost 2 bases, with 12 bases spanning the gap. Germline CDR1 reads ENHRY; CDR2 reads SYGVKD. CDR3 sequence (DNA): TGTGCCACCCAGCCGGCCACCTACGAGCAGTACTTC. Translated: CATQPATYEQYF.

Notes on this clonotype: This may be a read error: a much more frequent sequence differs by one nucleotide. The CDR3 protein is CASSTGQGAWETQYF. The CDR3 coding sequence is TGTGCCAGCAGCACCGGGCAGGGGGCATGGGAGACCCAGTACTTC. The rearrangement joins TRBV11-2 to TRBJ2-5; the match to TRBD1 covers 8 bases. The CDR3 runs 15 residues. The J segment lost 5 bases and the V segment lost 5 bases, leaving 10 bases of the junction unmatched. Germline values: CDR1 SGHAT, CDR2 FQNNGV.

This clonotype was recorded many times. CDR3 nucleotides: TGTGCCAGCAGCTTGGAGACAGGGACAAATTCACCCCTCCACTTT. Translation: CASSLETGTNSPLHF. The chain combines TRBV7-2 with TRBJ1-6; 7 bases agree with TRBD1. Per germline, CDR1 SGHTA and CDR2 FQGNSA. V was clipped by 3 bases and J by 7 bases; unmatched bases: 6. CDR3 length: 15 amino acids.

The V call is TRBV2, the J call TRBJ1-4, with 8 positions matching TRBD1. This CDR3 is 14 amino acids long. The ends lost 3 bases at V and 6 bases at J; junction bases unmatched: 3. Per the germline V gene, CDR1 is SNHLY and CDR2 is FYNNEI. CDR3 DNA sequence: TGTGCCAGCAGTGATTTGACAGGGGATGAAAAACTGTTTTTT. Translation: CASSDLTGDEKLFF.

This clonotype showed up just once. This could be a read error, since a much larger clone is one nucleotide away. The CDR3 end shows no conserved phenylalanine or tryptophan, and so a read error is likely. The V gene is TRBV20-1, the J gene TRBJ2-7, with D perhaps TRBD1 (6 bases). There are 14 residues in the CDR3. Trimming took off 5 bases at V and 2 bases at J, with 16 bases between the two ends. Germline assignment: CDR1 DFQATT and CDR2 SNEGSKA (reference sequence). CDR3 residues: CSASLLQGPYEQYL. In DNA form, the CDR3 reads TGCAGTGCTTCTTTGCTACAGGGTCCCTACGAGCAGTACCTC.

A few counts support this clonotype. One junction end does not reproduce the germline sequence, and a read error may be involved. This sequence joins TRBV7-2 and TRBJ2-7; possible D gene TRBD1, 6 bases. From germline, CDR1 is SGHTA and CDR2 FQGNSA. The CDR3 runs to 14 residues. The CDR3: CASSQDLAGVEQYF. The DNA for the CDR3 is TGCGCCAGCAGCCAAGATCTGGCAGGGGTCGAGCAGTACTTC.

This clonotype was seen a few times. The rearrangement joins TRBV12-3 or TRBV12-4 to TRBJ1-3; D is uncertain. The CDR3 is 14 residues long. V lost 2 bases to trimming and J lost 4 bases, with 9 bases between them. CDR3 in amino acids: CASSLSGLGNTIYF. CDR3 nucleotides: TGTGCCAGCAGTTTAAGTGGGCTCGGAAACACCATATATTTT.

The genes are TRBV19 and TRBJ1-5; 9 nucleotides agree with TRBD1. J was trimmed by 7 bases and V by 8 bases; bases with no gene match: 6. CDR1 is LNHDA and CDR2 is SQIVND in the germline V gene (reference sequence). The CDR3 loop spans 13 amino acids. Here the CDR3 DNA reads TGTGCCAGTGGGGACAGGGCCAGACAGCCCCAGCATTTT. It encodes CASGDRARQPQHF.

This clonotype was found many times. The genes are TRBV12-3 or TRBV12-4 and TRBJ2-7; perhaps TRBD2 as D (5 bases). This CDR3 region has 13 residues. V was cut by 5 bases and J by 3 bases, with 11 bases left in between. The chain's CDR3 is CASSPGKDYEQYF. The CDR3 DNA follows: TGTGCCAGCAGTCCGGGAAAAGACTACGAGCAGTACTTC.

This clonotype was observed at least ten times. The chain couples TRBV19 to TRBJ1-1; no clear D gene. The CDR3 sequence is 13 residues long. Germline V CDR1 and CDR2: LNHDA, SQIVND (reference sequence). The V end was cut by 3 bases, the J end by 6 bases, with 11 bases between. CDR3 in DNA: TGTGCCAGTAGTATGGTGGGTGCGGCTGAAGCTTTCTTT. Protein sequence: CASSMVGAAEAFF.

In its sample, this clonotype was seen many times. The CDR3 bases are TGCAGTGCTACTTTGTCGCCAGCGGAGTATAGCAATCAGCCCCAGCATTTT. It translates to CSATLSPAEYSNQPQHF. V and J are TRBV20-1 and TRBJ1-5; D remains ambiguous. V was clipped by 4 bases and J by 0 bases, with 19 bases between them. Germline CDR1 DFQATT, CDR2 SNEGSKA (reference sequence). CDR3 size: 17 residues.

Ten or more counts support this clonotype. The V call is TRBV6-2 or TRBV6-3, the J call TRBJ1-1; D not resolved. The CDR3 has 11 residues. The germline CDR1 and CDR2 sequences are MNHEY and SVGEGT. V was clipped by 6 bases and J by 5 bases, with 7 bases between them. CDR3 in DNA: TGTGCCAGCAGCCGTCAAACTGAAGCTTTCTTT. It yields the protein CASSRQTEAFF.

A word on this clonotype: A much larger clone is a single base away; this may be a read error. J is TRBJ2-7 and V is TRBV7-6; TRBD1 matches 11 bases. Germline V gene data show CDR1 as SGHVS and CDR2 as FNYEAQ. The CDR3 extends over 19 amino acids. The CDR3 protein is CTSSTGTGGVVAGLYEQYF. The CDR3 nucleotides are TGTACCAGCAGCACAGGGACAGGGGGAGTCGTAGCGGGGCTTTACGAGCAGTACTTC. Looking up the rest from reference TRBV7-6 and TRBJ2-7 gives the full variable domain: GAGVSQSPRYKVTKRGQDVALRCDPISGHVSLYWYRQALGQGPEFLTYFNYEAQQDKSGLPNDRFSAERPEGSISTLTIQRTEQRDSAMYRCTSSTGTGGVVAGLYEQYFGPGTRLTVT.

This clonotype was recorded at least ten times. The chain has TRBV6-5 and TRBJ1-3, with TRBD1 matching over 8 bases. Looked up from germline, CDR1 is MNHEY and CDR2 is SVGAGI. With V trimmed by 0 bases and J by 2 bases, 3 bases remained unmatched. The CDR3 covers 16 residues. The CDR3 protein is CASSYSTGAPGNTIYF. The CDR3 DNA follows: TGTGCCAGCAGTTACTCGACAGGGGCCCCTGGAAACACCATATATTTT.